This T cell receptor beta chain originates from a study of beta chain features in type 1 diabetes. All of the isolated RNA was reverse transcribed, so expressed TCRB transcripts were sequenced. TCRdb keeps only in-frame clones here, not all; method: immunoSEQ multiplex PCR. Here the sample spans 300,000 to 350,000 clones, roughly 21% being singletons. The V gene's germline CDR1 is SGHTA and CDR2 FQGNSA. CDR3 length: 14 residues. V gave up 5 bases and J gave up 2 bases, with 13 bases separating them. This TCR was recovered from a woman aged 18-35 years in good health. The sequenced sample consisted of naive CD4+ T cells from blood. This chain joins TRBV7-2 and TRBJ2-7, with a possible D match to TRBD2 (6 bases). CDR3 in amino acids: CASSDVGGAYEQYF. CDR3 DNA: TGTGCCAGCAGCGACGTGGGGGGAGCCTACGAGCAGTACTTC.